Below are 10 T cell receptor beta chains sequenced from a single sample in a study of blood T cell repertoires in COVID-19. The method was immunoSEQ multiplex PCR; TCRdb's version includes in-frame clones alone and lacks a portion of them. The table lists more than 130,000 clones, 84% of them singletons, with approximately 6.5% in the top ten. The sample was peripheral blood. These receptors originate from a human donor in a cohort sampled during active COVID-19.

The chain has TRBV2 and TRBJ2-3; 9 bases align to TRBD2. Germline lookup yields CDR1 SNHLY and CDR2 FYNNEI. CDR3 length equals 15 residues. V shed 6 bases, J shed 4 bases, and the junction held 8 bases outside the gene matches. The CDR3 DNA sequence: TGTGCCAGCAGGGCGGCGGGGGGGCAACCAGATACGCAGTATTTT. The encoded protein is CASRAAGGQPDTQYF.

CDR3 region: CASSSTGFYGYTF. The CDR3 coding sequence is TGTGCCAGCAGCTCAACAGGGTTCTATGGCTACACCTTC. The chain carries TRBV7-9 and TRBJ1-2; TRBD1 might be the D (6 bases). This CDR3 has 13 amino acids. The V gene lost 4 bases and the J gene lost 4 bases, with 10 bases spanning the gap. Per germline, CDR1 SEHNR and CDR2 FQNEAQ (reference sequence). Together with reference TRBV7-9 and TRBJ1-2, the CDR3 gives the full variable domain: DTGVSQNPRHKITKRGQNVTFRCDPISEHNRLYWYRQTLGQGPEFLTYFQNEAQLEKSRLLSDRFSAERPKGSFSTLEIQRTEQGDSAMYLCASSSTGFYGYTFGSGTRLTVV.

The chain links TRBV6-5 to TRBJ2-5; 12 bases agree with TRBD2. Germline loops: CDR1 MNHEY, CDR2 SVGAGI. The CDR3 has 13 amino acids. Trimming took 7 bases from V and 7 from J; bases not matched to a gene: 4. Written as DNA, the CDR3 is TGTGCCAGCATCGGACTAGCGGGGTGGACCCAGTACTTC. Amino acids: CASIGLAGWTQYF.

This clone came up a few times. The CDR3: CASSIDQGGVNTGELFF. In nucleotides, the CDR3 is TGTGCCAGTAGTATAGATCAGGGCGGGGTAAACACCGGGGAGCTGTTTTTT. The V call is TRBV19, the J call TRBJ2-2, with D perhaps matching TRBD2 (6 bases). The germline V gene encodes CDR1 LNHDA and CDR2 SQIVND (reference sequence). With 0 bases removed from V and 2 bases from J, the gap between germline ends came to 13 bases. This CDR3 is built from 17 residues.

This clone was counted between two and nine times. This sequence joins TRBV6-2 or TRBV6-3 and TRBJ1-2, with D perhaps matching TRBD1 (5 bases). The CDR3 is made up of 14 amino acids. Germline CDR1 is MNHEY and CDR2 is SVGEGT. V dropped 5 bases and J dropped 5 bases, with 15 bases sitting between them. CDR3 coding DNA: TGTGCCAGCAGTCCCCCGAGGACACAGTATGGCTACACCTTC. Translation: CASSPPRTQYGYTF.

This clone was picked up a small number of times. V usage is TRBV4-3 and J usage is TRBJ2-7; 8 nucleotides agree with TRBD1. This CDR3 is built from 16 residues. Germline trimming cut 1 base from V and 5 bases from J; bases unmatched to any gene: 10. Germline V gene data show CDR1 as LGHNA and CDR2 as YSLEER. The CDR3 nucleotides read TGCGCCAGCAGCCAAGCCCCCGGACAGGGTGGCGACGAGCAGTACTTC. Translated, it gives CASSQAPGQGGDEQYF.

V usage is TRBV9 and J usage is TRBJ2-3; 12 nucleotides line up with TRBD2. With V trimmed by 5 bases and J by 3 bases, 7 bases remained unmatched. From germline, CDR1 is SGDLS and CDR2 YYNGEE. This CDR3 contains 16 residues. CDR3 nucleotides: TGTGCCAGCAGACCTATACTAGCGGGGGGAACAGATACGCAGTATTTT. It specifies CASRPILAGGTDTQYF. Full variable domain (rest looked up from reference TRBV9 and TRBJ2-3): DSGVTQTPKHLITATGQRVTLRCSPRSGDLSVYWYQQSLDQGLQFLIQYYNGEERAKGNILERFSAQQFPDLHSELNLSSLELGDSALYFCASRPILAGGTDTQYFGPGTRLTVL.

V and J are TRBV15 and TRBJ2-1, with 7 bases matching TRBD1. V shed 5 bases, J shed 5 bases, and the junction held 6 bases outside the gene matches. The CDR3 spans 14 residues. CDR1 is LNHNV, CDR2 YYDKDF, per germline (reference sequence). Here the CDR3 reads CATSVRDSDNEQFF. CDR3 sequence (DNA): TGTGCCACCAGCGTCCGGGACAGCGACAATGAGCAGTTCTTC.

CDR3 protein: CASGTTGTDTQYF. CDR3 nucleotide sequence: TGCGCCAGCGGAACAACAGGGACAGATACGCAGTATTTT. The chain recombines TRBV4-3 with TRBJ2-3; possibly TRBD1 for D (6 bases). Germline CDR1 reads LGHNA; CDR2 reads YSLEER. Trimming shortened V by 8 bases and J by 3 bases, and 12 bases separated the two germline ends. CDR3 size: 13 residues.

For the CDR3, the DNA is TGTGCCAGCAGTGAGTCGGACAGCTCCTATAATTCACCCCTCCACTTT. It specifies CASSESDSSYNSPLHF. The genes are TRBV2 and TRBJ1-6; a possible D gene is TRBD1 (6 bases). Looked up from germline, CDR1 is SNHLY and CDR2 is FYNNEI. With 3 bases removed from V and 0 bases from J, the gap between germline ends came to 9 bases. The CDR3 loop spans 16 amino acids.